This T cell receptor beta chain is from a study of shared clonotypes between healthy human individuals. Turning to the study itself: Donor composition was a couple of women and three men, aged 18 to 49. Study results and limitations: Non-shared clonotypes were found to have lower generation probabilities than the clonotypes that were shared by all four of the sorted-subset donors.

Comments on this clone: Its antigen is undetermined.

Recent vaccinations or acute infections were absent in the healthy HIV-negative adult donors. Everyone who donated was a Caucasian adult who lived in Nashville, Tennessee. TCRdb's table, derived via immunoSEQ multiplex PCR, lists solely in-frame clones and lacks some. The sample records nearly 1 million clones, approximately 76% being singletons. CDR3 size: 12 residues. V gave up 6 bases and J gave up 5 bases, with 10 bases separating them. Germline V gene lookup returns CDR1 ENHRY and CDR2 SYGVKD. This clonotype was sampled from a man aged 18 to 29 in good health. Sequenced material: memory CD4+ T cells sorted from blood. Subset noted: CD45RA-negative fraction. The chain is built from TRBV10-3 and TRBJ1-1; no clear D. The CDR3 DNA follows: TGTGCCATCAGGGATTCCCGGACTGAAGCTTTCTTT. This gives the protein CAIRDSRTEAFF.